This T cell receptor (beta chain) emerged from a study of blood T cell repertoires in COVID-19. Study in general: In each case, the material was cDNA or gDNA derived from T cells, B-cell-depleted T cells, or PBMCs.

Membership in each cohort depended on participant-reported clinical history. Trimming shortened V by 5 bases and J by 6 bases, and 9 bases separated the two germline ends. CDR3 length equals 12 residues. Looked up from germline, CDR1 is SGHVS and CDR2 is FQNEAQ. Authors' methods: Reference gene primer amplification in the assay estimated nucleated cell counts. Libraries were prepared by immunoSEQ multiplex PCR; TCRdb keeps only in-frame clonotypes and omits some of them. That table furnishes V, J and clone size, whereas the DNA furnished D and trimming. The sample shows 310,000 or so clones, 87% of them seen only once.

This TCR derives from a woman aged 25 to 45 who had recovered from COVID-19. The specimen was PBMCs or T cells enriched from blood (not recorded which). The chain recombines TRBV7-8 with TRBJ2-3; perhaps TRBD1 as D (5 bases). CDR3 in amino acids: CASSPGQDTQYF. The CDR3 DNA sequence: TGTGCCAGCAGCCCAGGGCAGGATACGCAGTATTTT.